Presented here are 17 T cell receptor beta chains from one specimen sequenced in a study of response to subunit inactivated influenza vaccine. TCRdb ran MiXCR on the RT-PCR reads and lists one entry per CDR3 protein. The sample has around 200,000 distinct CDR3 sequences, about 9.3% seen once. The sample in question was non-naive T cells sorted from PBMCs, obtained on the day of vaccination. The origin of the receptors is a man aged 50-59 years who received an inactivated influenza vaccine.

The chain has TRBV4-1 and TRBJ1-4, with 8 bases that match TRBD1. Trimming removed 0 bases from V and 8 bases from J; junction bases left unmatched: 5. The CDR3 is 15 residues long. Looked up from germline, CDR1 is MGHRA and CDR2 is YSYEKL. CDR3: CASSQDGQGAEKLFF. The CDR3 coding sequence is TGCGCCAGCAGCCAAGATGGACAGGGTGCGGAAAAACTGTTTTTT.

The sample holds a few counts of this clonotype. V usage is TRBV27 and J usage is TRBJ2-2; possibly TRBD2 for D (6 bases). CDR3 size: 16 residues. CDR1 is MNHEY, CDR2 SMNVEV, per germline (reference sequence). V was cut by 3 bases and J by 3 bases, with 14 bases left in between. The CDR3 reads CASSFTGLEYTGELFF. In nucleotides, the CDR3 is TGTGCCAGCAGTTTTACGGGACTGGAATACACCGGGGAGCTGTTTTTT.

V and J are TRBV20-1 and TRBJ2-1; 8 nucleotides match TRBD2. This CDR3 has 15 amino acids. Trimming at V came to 1 base and at J to 10 bases, leaving 12 bases not matched to a gene. Germline CDR1 reads DFQATT; CDR2 reads SNEGSKA (reference sequence). CDR3 DNA: TGCAGTGCTAGAGCCGGGACTAGTAGTGTCAAAGAGCAGTTCTTC. Amino acid sequence: CSARAGTSSVKEQFF.

The rearrangement links TRBV6-2 or TRBV6-3 to TRBJ2-7, with 7 nucleotides matching TRBD1. The CDR3 has 17 residues. The germline CDR1 and CDR2 sequences are MNHEY and SVGEGT. V shed 6 bases and J 5 bases; nucleotides not matched to a gene: 19. The CDR3 reads CASSYNRGPHFVHEQYF. The CDR3 DNA is TGTGCCAGCAGCTACAACAGGGGTCCCCATTTCGTCCACGAGCAGTACTTC.

This clonotype occurred a few times. The V gene is TRBV12-3 or TRBV12-4, the J gene TRBJ1-5, with 9 bases aligning to TRBD1. V lost 4 bases, J lost 4 bases, and 5 bases stayed unmatched. The CDR3 contains 15 residues. The CDR3 bases are TGTGCCAGCAGTTCCAGGGACAGGGCAAATCAGCCCCAGCATTTT. Amino acid sequence: CASSSRDRANQPQHF.

This clonotype was found many times. The V and J genes are TRBV29-1 and TRBJ1-5; D gene unclear. Germline CDR1 is SQVTM and CDR2 is ANQGSEA. This CDR3 contains 12 residues. Between the trimmed V and J ends, which lost 4 bases and 0 bases, there was a span of 4 bases. CDR3 in DNA: TGCAGCGTTGGTAATAGCAATCAGCCCCAGCATTTT. As protein: CSVGNSNQPQHF.

This clonotype was detected only a few times. This chain joins TRBV4-2 and TRBJ2-7; 7 bases line up with TRBD1. Per germline, CDR1 LGHNA and CDR2 YNFKEQ. V gave up 2 bases and J gave up 10 bases; unmatched junction bases: 14. The CDR3 is made up of 15 amino acids. The CDR3 DNA reads as TGTGCCAGCAGCCAATACCGGGACAGTGCTACGAAACAGTACTTC. Its protein is CASSQYRDSATKQYF.

For this clonotype: This may arise from a read error, as a much more abundant clone is one base away. CDR3 DNA sequence: TGTGCCAGTAGTCCGGCACCCCTCGGTGAGCAGTACTTC. Amino acids: CASSPAPLGEQYF. The chain couples TRBV19 to TRBJ2-7; D not resolved. CDR1 and CDR2 (germline): LNHDA, SQIVND (reference sequence). The ends were cut back, 5 bases at V and 7 bases at J, with 15 bases in the middle. The CDR3 is 13 amino acids.

The chain recombines TRBV30 with TRBJ2-5; a possible D gene is TRBD1 (6 bases). The germline gives CDR1 GTSNPN, CDR2 SVGIG (reference sequence). V lost 0 bases to trimming and J lost 5 bases, with 16 bases between them. The CDR3 length is 15 residues. CDR3: CAWSVPRDIRETQYF. In DNA form, the CDR3 reads TGTGCCTGGAGTGTACCGAGGGACATTAGGGAGACCCAGTACTTC.

This clonotype showed up many times. The chain combines TRBV13 with TRBJ2-6; 11 bases match TRBD2. The CDR3 loop spans 22 amino acids. The germline V gene has CDR1 PRHDT and CDR2 FYEKMQ (reference sequence). V lost 5 bases, J lost 0 bases, and 18 bases stayed unmatched. CDR3 loop: CASSQNPPLAGGLNSGANVLTF. The CDR3 coding sequence is TGTGCCAGCAGCCAAAATCCCCCCCTAGCGGGGGGCCTAAACTCTGGGGCCAACGTCCTGACTTTC.

V usage is TRBV12-5 and J usage is TRBJ2-7; D possibly corresponds to TRBD2 (6 bases). Per the germline V gene, CDR1 is LGHNT and CDR2 is FRNRAP. This CDR3 is built from 15 residues. The CDR3 sequence is CAPKAGGWNSYEQYF. The CDR3 DNA reads as TGTGCACCTAAAGCTGGGGGGTGGAACTCCTACGAGCAGTACTTC.

This clonotype was observed a few times. This rearrangement joins TRBV5-1 to TRBJ2-7; 8 nucleotides align to TRBD1. The junction had 2 bases not matched to a gene; V was cut back by 3 bases and J by 3 bases. Per the germline V gene, CDR1 is SGHRS and CDR2 is YFSETQ. The CDR3 has 13 amino acids. CDR3 residues: CASSSTGDYEQYF. CDR3 DNA sequence: TGCGCCAGCAGCTCGACAGGGGACTACGAGCAGTACTTC.

This clonotype was observed many times. The chain uses TRBV20-1 and TRBJ1-1, with a tentative D call TRBD1 (5 bases). Trimming left V 4 bases short and J 2 bases short, with 14 bases between. Germline V gene data show CDR1 as DFQATT and CDR2 as SNEGSKA (reference sequence). The CDR3 runs to 14 residues. CDR3 coding DNA: TGCAGTGCTACGCAGGGTAACTTCAACACTGAAGCTTTCTTT. Translating gives CSATQGNFNTEAFF.

This clonotype was recorded many times. This chain joins TRBV7-6 and TRBJ1-1; D unresolved. The CDR3 has 13 amino acids. V was clipped by 1 base and J by 4 bases, with 7 bases between them. CDR1 and CDR2 from the germline V gene are SGHVS and FNYEAQ. The CDR3 DNA follows: TGTGCCAGCAGCTTAGAGCAGCTCACTGAAGCTTTCTTT. Protein: CASSLEQLTEAFF.

A few counts support this clonotype. This sequence joins TRBV20-1 and TRBJ2-1; D is unresolved. The length of the CDR3 is 16 residues. The germline V gene has CDR1 DFQATT and CDR2 SNEGSKA (reference sequence). Trimming took off 2 bases at V and 3 bases at J, with 17 bases between the two ends. The CDR3 DNA reads as TGCAGTGCTAGACCCCTACTCGCGGAAGTCTACAATGAGCAGTTCTTC. It yields the protein CSARPLLAEVYNEQFF.

This clonotype was seen a few times. The chain links TRBV3-1 to TRBJ2-1, with 8 bases matching TRBD2. V lost 4 bases and J lost 4; bases outside the gene matches: 9. The CDR3 sequence is 16 residues long. From germline, CDR1 is LGHDT and CDR2 YNNKEL (reference sequence). This CDR3 reads CASSPTSGGAYNEQFF. CDR3 nucleotides: TGTGCCAGCAGCCCCACTAGCGGAGGGGCTTACAATGAGCAGTTCTTC.

With regard to this clonotype: Its ends do not fully match the called genes, so a read error is possible. The chain employs TRBV5-1 and TRBJ1-1; D may be TRBD1 (5 bases). In germline, CDR1 is SGHRS, CDR2 YFSETQ. The CDR3 runs to 14 residues. The CDR3 protein is CASSSRSGRTEDFF. The CDR3 DNA follows: TGCGCCAGCAGCTCACGATCAGGGAGGACTGAAGATTTCTTT.